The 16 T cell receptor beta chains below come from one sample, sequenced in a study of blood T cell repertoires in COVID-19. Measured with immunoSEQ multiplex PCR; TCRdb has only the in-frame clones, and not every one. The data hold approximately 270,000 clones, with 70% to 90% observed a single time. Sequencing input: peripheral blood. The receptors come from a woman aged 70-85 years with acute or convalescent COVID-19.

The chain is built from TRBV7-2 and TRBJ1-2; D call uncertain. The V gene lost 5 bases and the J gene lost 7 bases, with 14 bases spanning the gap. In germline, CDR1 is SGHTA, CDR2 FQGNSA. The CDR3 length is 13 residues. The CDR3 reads CASSPYRGSGYTF. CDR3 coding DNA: TGTGCCAGCAGCCCGTATCGGGGTAGTGGCTACACCTTC. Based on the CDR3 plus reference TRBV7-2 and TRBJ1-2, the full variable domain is GAGVSQSPSNKVTEKGKDVELRCDPISGHTALYWYRQSLGQGLEFLIYFQGNSAPDKSGLPSDRFSAERTGGSVSTLTIQRTQQEDSAVYLCASSPYRGSGYTFGSGTRLTVV.

The CDR3, as DNA: TGTGCCAGCAGCCGGGACTCCGCGGAGCAGTACTTC. Translating it yields CASSRDSAEQYF. The V and J genes are TRBV5-4 and TRBJ2-7, with D possibly being TRBD2 (6 bases). V lost 4 bases and J 7 bases, leaving 12 bases between the germline ends. Germline V lookup: CDR1 SGHNT, CDR2 YYREEE (reference sequence). The CDR3 extends over 12 amino acids.

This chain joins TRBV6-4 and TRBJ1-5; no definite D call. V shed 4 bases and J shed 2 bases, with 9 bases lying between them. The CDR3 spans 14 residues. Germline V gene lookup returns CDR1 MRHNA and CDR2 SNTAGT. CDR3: CASSVSGGNQPQHF. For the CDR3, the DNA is TGTGCCAGCAGTGTTTCCGGGGGCAATCAGCCCCAGCATTTT.

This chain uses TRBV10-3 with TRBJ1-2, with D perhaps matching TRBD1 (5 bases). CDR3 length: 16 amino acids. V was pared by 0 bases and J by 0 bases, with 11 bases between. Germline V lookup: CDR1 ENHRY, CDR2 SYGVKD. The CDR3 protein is CAISESSGAANYGYTF. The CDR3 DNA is TGTGCCATCAGTGAGTCGAGTGGGGCGGCTAACTATGGCTACACCTTC.

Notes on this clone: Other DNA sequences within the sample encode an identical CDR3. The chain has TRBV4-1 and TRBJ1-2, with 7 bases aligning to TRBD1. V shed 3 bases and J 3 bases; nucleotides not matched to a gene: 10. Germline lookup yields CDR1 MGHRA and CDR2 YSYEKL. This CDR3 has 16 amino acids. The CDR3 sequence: CASSHRRQGRDYGYTF. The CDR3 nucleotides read TGCGCCAGCAGCCACAGACGACAGGGAAGAGACTATGGCTACACCTTC.

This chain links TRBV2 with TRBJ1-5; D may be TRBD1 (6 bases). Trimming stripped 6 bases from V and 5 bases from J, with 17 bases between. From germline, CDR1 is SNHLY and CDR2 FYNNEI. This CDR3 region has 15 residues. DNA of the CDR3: TGTGCCAGCAGGTTAACAGGGATCTGGGATCAGCCCCAGCATTTT. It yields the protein CASRLTGIWDQPQHF.

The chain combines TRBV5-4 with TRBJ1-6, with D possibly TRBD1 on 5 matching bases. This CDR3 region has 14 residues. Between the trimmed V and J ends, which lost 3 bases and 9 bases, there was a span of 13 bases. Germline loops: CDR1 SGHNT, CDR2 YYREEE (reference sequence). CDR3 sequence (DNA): TGTGCCAGCAGCTCCAGGGTCTTCGGTTCACCCCTCCACTTT. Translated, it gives CASSSRVFGSPLHF.

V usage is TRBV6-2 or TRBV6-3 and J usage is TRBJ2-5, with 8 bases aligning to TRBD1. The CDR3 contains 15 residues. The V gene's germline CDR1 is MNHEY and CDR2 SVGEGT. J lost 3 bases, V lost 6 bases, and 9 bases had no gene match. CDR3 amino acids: CASSLYRGAEETQYF. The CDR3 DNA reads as TGTGCCAGCAGCCTTTACAGGGGGGCCGAAGAGACCCAGTACTTC.

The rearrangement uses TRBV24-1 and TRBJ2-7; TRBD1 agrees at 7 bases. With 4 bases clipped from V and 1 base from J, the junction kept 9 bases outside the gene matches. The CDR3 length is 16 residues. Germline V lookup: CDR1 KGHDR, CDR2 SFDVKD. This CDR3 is CATSEGVPGQSYEQYF. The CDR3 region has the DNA TGTGCCACCAGTGAGGGGGTGCCGGGACAGTCCTACGAGCAGTACTTC.

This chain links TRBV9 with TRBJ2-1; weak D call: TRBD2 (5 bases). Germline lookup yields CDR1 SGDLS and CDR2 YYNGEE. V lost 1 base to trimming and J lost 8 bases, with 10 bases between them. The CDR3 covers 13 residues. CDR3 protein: CASSVRDGHEQFF. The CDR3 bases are TGTGCCAGCAGCGTACGGGATGGCCATGAGCAGTTCTTC.

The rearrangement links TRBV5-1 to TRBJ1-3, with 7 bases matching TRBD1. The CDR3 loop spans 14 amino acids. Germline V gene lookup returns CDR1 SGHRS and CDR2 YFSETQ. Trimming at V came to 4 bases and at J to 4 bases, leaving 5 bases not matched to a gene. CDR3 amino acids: CASSGGTVGNTIYF. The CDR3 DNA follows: TGCGCCAGCAGCGGCGGGACAGTCGGAAACACCATATATTTT.

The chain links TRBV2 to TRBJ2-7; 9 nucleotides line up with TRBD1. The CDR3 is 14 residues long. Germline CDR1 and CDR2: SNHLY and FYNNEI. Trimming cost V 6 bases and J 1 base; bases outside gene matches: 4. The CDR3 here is CASSAGTGSYEQYF. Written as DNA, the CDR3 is TGTGCCAGCAGCGCCGGGACAGGGTCCTACGAGCAGTACTTC.

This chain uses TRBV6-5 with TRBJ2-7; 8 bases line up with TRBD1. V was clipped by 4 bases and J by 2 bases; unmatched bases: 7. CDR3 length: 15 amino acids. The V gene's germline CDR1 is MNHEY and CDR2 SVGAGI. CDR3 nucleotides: TGTGCCAGCAGTTGGGCGGGCAGGGGGCCCTACGAGCAGTACTTC. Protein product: CASSWAGRGPYEQYF.

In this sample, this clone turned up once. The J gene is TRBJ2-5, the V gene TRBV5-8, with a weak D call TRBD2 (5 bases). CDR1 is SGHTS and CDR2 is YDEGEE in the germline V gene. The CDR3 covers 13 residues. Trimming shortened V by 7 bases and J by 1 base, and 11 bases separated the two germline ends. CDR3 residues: CASRGWGQETQYF. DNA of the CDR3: TGTGCCAGCCGCGGGTGGGGCCAAGAGACCCAGTACTTC.

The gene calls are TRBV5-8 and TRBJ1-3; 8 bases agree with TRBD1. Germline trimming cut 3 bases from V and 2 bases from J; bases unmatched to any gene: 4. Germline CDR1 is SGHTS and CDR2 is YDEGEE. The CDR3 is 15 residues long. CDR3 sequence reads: CASSSSDRAGNTIYF. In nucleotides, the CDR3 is TGTGCCAGCAGCTCCTCGGACAGGGCTGGAAACACCATATATTTT.

In nucleotides, the CDR3 is TGCGCCAGCAGTAAGGGGGAGTCTCAGCCCCAGCATTTT. Translated, it gives CASSKGESQPQHF. The genes are TRBV10-2 and TRBJ1-5; possible D gene TRBD1, 6 bases. Germline V gives CDR1 WSHSY, CDR2 SAAADI. This CDR3 spans 13 amino acids. Trimming took off 5 bases at V and 6 bases at J, with 11 bases between the two ends.